This is a list of T cell receptor beta chains from one sample in a study of cytomegalovirus exposure and HLA in healthy donors. The repertoire was sequenced with immunoSEQ multiplex PCR; TCRdb's copy has only in-frame clones and lacks some. The table shows roughly 190,000 clones, with roughly 81% occurring only once. Sample: PBMCs. The receptors derive from a woman aged 25 to 39 in good health and CMV-seropositive. Both conserved end residues are part of each CDR3. Each record gives: V gene, clone size, D gene, J gene, CDR3 protein, CDR3 DNA. The D gene is left open where the match is weak. For some rows the clone size is stated as once, few or many, or as a class when expanded; others skip it.

>TRBV5-4|once|TRBD1|TRBJ2-7
CASSWTRDRAYEQYF
TGTGCCAGCAGCTGGACGAGGGACAGGGCCTACGAGCAGTACTTC
>TRBV10-3|NA|NA|TRBJ2-3
CAISVGGTDTQYF
TGTGCCATCAGTGTGGGCGGCACAGATACGCAGTATTTT
>TRBV27|NA|NA|TRBJ2-4
CASSLSLTGNAKNIQYF
TGTGCCAGCAGTTTATCCCTAACAGGGAACGCCAAAAACATTCAGTACTTC
>TRBV6-6|NA|TRBD2|TRBJ2-1
CASSAGTSGGDEQFF
TGTGCCAGCAGCGCTGGGACTAGCGGGGGCGATGAGCAGTTCTTC
>TRBV27|NA|TRBD2|TRBJ2-2
CASKRGARNTGELFF
TGTGCCAGCAAGCGGGGGGCCAGGAACACCGGGGAGCTGTTTTTT
>TRBV4-3|NA|TRBD2|TRBJ2-3
CASSPGLTGGADTQYF
TGCGCCAGCAGCCCCGGATTAACGGGGGGGGCAGATACGCAGTATTTT
>TRBV9|NA|TRBD2|TRBJ2-5
CASSVLAGLQETQYF
TGTGCCAGCAGCGTCCTAGCGGGTCTACAAGAGACCCAGTACTTC
>TRBV4-3|NA|TRBD2|TRBJ2-2
CASSQVGREADTGELFF
TGCGCCAGCAGCCAGGTGGGTCGGGAGGCGGACACCGGGGAGCTGTTTTTT
>TRBV25-1|NA|TRBD1|TRBJ2-2
CASSEWGQGDSRELFF
TGTGCCAGCAGTGAATGGGGACAGGGGGATTCCAGGGAGCTGTTTTTT
>TRBV7-3|NA|TRBD1|TRBJ1-5
CASSATGSSNQPQHF
TGTGCCAGCAGCGCGACAGGGAGTAGCAATCAGCCCCAGCATTTT
>TRBV27|NA|NA|TRBJ2-7
CASSLTGTPYEQYF
TGTGCCAGCAGTTTAACCGGGACTCCGTACGAGCAGTACTTC
>TRBV5-1|once|NA|TRBJ1-2
CASSLERVGGGYTF
TGCGCCAGCAGCTTGGAACGGGTAGGCGGCGGCTACACCTTC
>TRBV7-9|NA|NA|TRBJ1-6
CASSLKENSPLHF
TGTGCCAGCAGCTTAAAGGAGAATTCACCCCTCCACTTT
>TRBV5-4|NA|TRBD2|TRBJ2-1
CASSLAGGSSYNEQFF
TGTGCCAGCAGCTTGGCTGGCGGGAGTTCCTACAATGAGCAGTTCTTC
>TRBV20-1|few|NA|TRBJ2-3
CSAGDTQYF
TGCAGTGCCGGAGATACGCAGTATTTT
>TRBV28|NA|NA|TRBJ1-2
CASSLDSYGYTF
TGTGCCAGCAGTTTAGACAGCTATGGCTACACCTTC
>TRBV19|once|TRBD1|TRBJ2-6
CASSIFGRDRGTGANVLTF
TGTGCCAGTAGTATATTCGGTAGGGACAGGGGGACAGGGGCCAACGTCCTGACTTTC
>TRBV9|NA|TRBD2|TRBJ2-5
CASSATSGGETQYF
TGTGCCAGCAGCGCAACTAGCGGGGGGGAGACCCAGTACTTC
>TRBV28|NA|TRBD1|TRBJ2-1
CASSTPGTAYNEQFF
TGTGCCAGCAGCACCCCCGGGACAGCCTACAATGAGCAGTTCTTC
>TRBV15|NA|NA|TRBJ1-2
CATSRDRGGHYGYTF
TGTGCCACCAGCAGAGATCGGGGGGGTCACTATGGCTACACCTTC
>TRBV5-4|NA|NA|TRBJ2-4
CASSLGTGGLAKNIQYF
TGTGCCAGCAGCTTGGGGACGGGGGGCCTAGCCAAAAACATTCAGTACTTC
>TRBV10-2|NA|TRBD1|TRBJ1-6
CASSDLGQGSIYNSPLHF
TGCGCCAGCAGTGATCTAGGACAGGGAAGTATCTATAATTCACCCCTCCACTTT
>TRBV7-2|NA|TRBD2|TRBJ2-7
CASTRSGSSYEQYF
TGTGCCAGCACCCGGAGCGGGAGTAGCTACGAGCAGTACTTC
>TRBV10-3|NA|NA|TRBJ2-3
CAISESGGLTDTQYF
TGTGCCATCAGTGAGTCGGGGGGACTCACAGATACGCAGTATTTT
>TRBV25-1|NA|NA|TRBJ1-2
CASSEQGRANYGYTF
TGTGCCAGCAGTGAGCAGGGTCGTGCTAACTATGGCTACACCTTC
>TRBV19|NA|TRBD2|TRBJ2-5
CASSVLAGLQETQYF
TGTGCCAGTAGTGTCCTAGCGGGCCTCCAAGAGACCCAGTACTTC
>TRBV2|NA|TRBD1|TRBJ2-7
CASSEYDRGGEQYF
TGTGCCAGCAGTGAATATGACAGGGGGGGCGAGCAGTACTTC
>TRBV7-9|few|NA|TRBJ1-2
CASSLGPLGNRVGGYTF
TGTGCCAGCAGCTTAGGCCCGTTAGGAAACAGGGTTGGCGGCTACACCTTC
>TRBV14|NA|TRBD2|TRBJ2-1
CASNIAGATRNEQFF
TGTGCCAGCAATATAGCGGGGGCCACCCGGAATGAGCAGTTCTTC
>TRBV7-9|NA|TRBD1|TRBJ2-7
CASSPRQGAGYEQYF
TGTGCCAGCAGCCCCAGACAGGGCGCGGGCTACGAGCAGTACTTC
>TRBV30|NA|NA|TRBJ1-1
CAAARETSEAFF
TGTGCCGCGGCGAGAGAAACCTCTGAAGCTTTCTTT
>TRBV19|NA|NA|TRBJ2-7
CASGTAYEQYF
TGTGCCAGTGGAACAGCCTACGAGCAGTACTTC
>TRBV19|NA|TRBD1|TRBJ2-1
CASSKDRRVNEQFF
TGTGCCAGTAGTAAGGACAGGCGAGTCAATGAGCAGTTCTTC
>TRBV2|NA|NA|TRBJ2-7
CASSGLAGEQYF
TGTGCCAGCAGTGGTCTGGCGGGGGAGCAGTACTTC
>TRBV7-3|NA|NA|TRBJ2-6
CASSLGLSSGANVLTF
TGTGCCAGCAGCTTAGGTCTTAGCTCTGGGGCCAACGTCCTGACTTTC
>TRBV15|NA|TRBD1|TRBJ1-2
CATSVGGRTYGYTF
TGTGCCACCAGCGTAGGGGGCAGAACCTATGGCTACACCTTC
>TRBV30|few|TRBD1|TRBJ1-5
CAWSGTAINQPQHF
TGTGCCTGGAGCGGGACAGCGATCAATCAGCCCCAGCATTTT
>TRBV11-2|NA|TRBD2|TRBJ2-2
CASSLTTSGVFGELFF
TGTGCCAGCAGCTTGACGACTAGCGGGGTGTTCGGGGAGCTGTTTTTT
>TRBV9|NA|TRBD2|TRBJ2-1
CASSVVEGGLADNEQFF
TGTGCCAGCAGCGTAGTAGAGGGGGGACTAGCGGACAATGAGCAGTTCTTC
>TRBV7-3|few|NA|TRBJ1-1
CASSLLAGTEAFF
TGTGCCAGCAGCTTATTGGCGGGGACTGAAGCTTTCTTT
>TRBV30|NA|NA|TRBJ2-5
CAWSEQTQYF
TGTGCCTGGAGTGAGCAGACCCAGTACTTC
>TRBV5-1|NA|TRBD1|TRBJ1-4
CASSLQTGTGMGGEKLFF
TGCGCCAGCAGCCTCCAGACCGGGACAGGGATGGGTGGAGAAAAACTGTTTTTT
>TRBV6-5|NA|TRBD1|TRBJ1-3
CASSMDRGLGNTIYF
TGTGCCAGCAGTATGGACAGGGGGCTAGGAAACACCATATATTTT
>TRBV29-1|once|TRBD1|TRBJ1-4
CSVGRTGPRGEKLFF
TGCAGCGTTGGAAGGACAGGCCCTAGGGGTGAAAAACTGTTTTTT
>TRBV30|NA|NA|TRBJ1-6
CAWSSGQNSPLHF
TGTGCCTGGAGTTCAGGGCAAAATTCACCCCTCCACTTT
>TRBV29-1|few|NA|TRBJ2-7
CSVFPGTGLYEQYF
TGCAGCGTTTTTCCCGGGACTGGCCTTTACGAGCAGTACTTC
>TRBV4-3|NA|TRBD2|TRBJ2-5
CASSQRFDSGGAMQTQYF
TGCGCCAGCAGCCAAAGGTTCGATAGCGGGGGGGCGATGCAGACCCAGTACTTC
>TRBV6-5|few|TRBD1|TRBJ1-1
CASSQGQGAFTEAFF
TGTGCCAGCAGTCAAGGACAGGGGGCTTTCACTGAAGCTTTCTTT
>TRBV2|NA|TRBD2|TRBJ2-7
CASLLAGGQEQYF
TGTGCCAGCTTACTAGCGGGAGGGCAAGAGCAGTACTTC
>TRBV4-3|NA|TRBD2|TRBJ2-7
CASSQTSGGYEQYF
TGCGCCAGCAGCCAGACTAGCGGGGGTTACGAGCAGTACTTC
>TRBV11-2|NA|NA|TRBJ2-3
CASAWGVGTDTQYF
TGTGCCAGCGCTTGGGGCGTGGGCACAGATACGCAGTATTTT
>TRBV5-1|NA|TRBD1|TRBJ1-2
CASSLALTGVSGYTF
TGCGCCAGCAGCTTGGCCCTTACAGGGGTGAGTGGCTACACCTTC
>TRBV2|NA|NA|TRBJ1-4
CASISPNEKLFF
TGTGCCAGCATCAGTCCCAATGAAAAACTGTTTTTT